These 16 T cell receptor beta chains came from one sample sequenced in a study of vaccination effects on CD4 cells after COVID-19 (dated by TCRdb to between 2021 and 2023). In the ViraFEST assay, PBMC were stimulated with viral peptide pools, and antigen-specific CD4+ T cell clonotypes were then identified by expansion using TCR sequencing. After around ten days of culture, CD4+ T cells were isolated with the EasySep CD4+ T cell isolation kit. Negative nucleocapsid antibody results before and after vaccination confirmed that the healthy vaccine recipients had no prior SARS-CoV-2 infection. These receptors are not linked to any known antigen. Library preparation used the immunoSEQ multiplex PCR assay. TCRdb took over this immuneACCESS table, retaining in-frame rearrangements with V and J assigned. Such tables are incomplete; in checked studies, under half of the missing clones stem from an unresolved V gene, and the remainder is unexplained. This sample gives tens of thousands of clones in total; about 78% of them show up just once. The ten largest clones take up about 11% of the sample.

This sample comprised CD4+ T cells from PBMCs cultured with SARS-CoV-2 spike peptides, obtained before COVID-19 vaccination. The cell subset or site label corresponds to: SARS-CoV-2 spike overlapping peptide pool stimulation. Every receptor here comes from a human donor who received a COVID-19 vaccine.

The chain links TRBV13 to TRBJ2-6; D remains ambiguous. The CDR3 has 16 residues. V dropped 3 bases and J dropped 0 bases, with 9 bases sitting between them. CDR1 and CDR2 (germline): PRHDT, FYEKMQ (reference sequence). The CDR3 bases are TGTGCCAGCAGCTTGAGGTCGGTCTCTGGGGCCAACGTCCTGACTTTC. Amino acid sequence: CASSLRSVSGANVLTF.

The chain recombines TRBV21-1 with TRBJ2-7. TRBV21-1 is recorded as a pseudogene. This CDR3 contains 14 residues. CDR3 in amino acids: CASGGDRSSYEQYV. The CDR3 nucleotides are TGTGCCAGCGGGGGGGACAGAAGCTCCTACGAGCAGTACGTC.

In this sample, this clone turned up a few times. The CDR3 DNA is TGTGCCAGCAGCTTGACAGGTAATATCGCGAACACTGAAGCTTTCTTT. It translates to CASSLTGNIANTEAFF. This chain uses TRBV5-4 with TRBJ1-1; a weak D match, TRBD1 (5 bases). The germline V gene encodes CDR1 SGHNT and CDR2 YYREEE (reference sequence). Trimming stripped 1 base from V and 1 base from J, with 14 bases between. There are 16 residues in the CDR3. The entire variable domain, with the rest obtained from reference TRBV5-4 and TRBJ1-1, is as follows: ETGVTQSPTHLIKTRGQQVTLRCSSQSGHNTVSWYQQALGQGPQFIFQYYREEENGRGNFPPRFSGLQFPNYSSELNVNALELDDSALYLCASSLTGNIANTEAFFGQGTRLTVV.

The chain is built from TRBV2 and TRBJ2-2, with 10 nucleotides matching TRBD1. Germline values: CDR1 SNHLY, CDR2 FYNNEI. The J segment lost 7 bases and the V segment lost 0 bases, leaving 5 bases of the junction unmatched. The CDR3 has 16 residues. The CDR3 region has the DNA TGTGCCAGCAGTGAAGCGCGGGACAGGGGAGTCGGGGAGCTGTTTTTT. As protein: CASSEARDRGVGELFF.

The CDR3 loop is CASSVSEGWETQYF. CDR3 nucleotides: TGCGCCAGCAGTGTTTCTGAGGGTTGGGAGACCCAGTACTTC. This sequence joins TRBV10-2 and TRBJ2-5; tentatively, D is TRBD2 (5 bases). Germline assignment: CDR1 WSHSY and CDR2 SAAADI. The CDR3 extends over 14 amino acids. The V end lost 4 bases, the J end lost 5 bases, and 14 bases lay between the germline ends.

The chain is built from TRBV6-6 and TRBJ2-2; D may correspond to TRBD1 or TRBD2 (6 bases each). Germline CDR1 and CDR2: MNHNY and SVGAGI (reference sequence). V shed 2 bases and J shed 8 bases, with 9 bases lying between them. CDR3 length equals 13 residues. The CDR3 region is CASSYRGPGELFF. Written as DNA, the CDR3 is TGTGCCAGCAGTTACCGGGGGCCTGGGGAGCTGTTTTTT.

This clone was seen just once. The V gene is TRBV5-1, the J gene TRBJ2-5; possibly TRBD1 for D (5 bases). The CDR3 totals 14 residues. CDR1 and CDR2 from the germline V gene are SGHRS and YFSETQ. Trimming stripped 0 bases from V and 4 bases from J, with 10 bases between. CDR3 DNA sequence: TGCGCCAGCAGCTTGGTCCCAGGGCGAGAGACCCAGTACTTC. It translates to CASSLVPGRETQYF.

This chain uses TRBV24-1 with TRBJ2-7; tentatively, D is TRBD1 (6 bases). V was cut by 4 bases and J by 7 bases, with 13 bases left in between. Germline CDR1 KGHDR, CDR2 SFDVKD. There are 13 residues in the CDR3. CDR3 nucleotide sequence: TGTGCCACCAGTGAAGGGGGATCTTGTGAGCAGTACGTC. As protein: CATSEGGSCEQYV.

The CDR3 here is CASSPSRLNYGYTF. As DNA, the CDR3 is TGTGCCAGCTCGCCGTCGCGACTAAACTATGGCTACACCTTC. The V gene is TRBV6-5, the J gene TRBJ1-2, with D hard to call. CDR1 MNHEY and CDR2 SVGAGI come from the germline V gene. V was shortened by 8 bases and J by 2 bases, with 15 bases between the two germline ends. The CDR3 runs 14 residues.

This chain joins TRBV7-2 and TRBJ1-6; tentatively, D is TRBD1 (5 bases). The germline V and J ends were trimmed by 5 bases and 12 bases, with 11 bases remaining between them. The CDR3 length is 12 residues. From germline, CDR1 is SGHTA and CDR2 FQGNSA. The CDR3 region has the DNA TGTGCCAGCAGCCGTCCGGGGGAACCCCTCCACTTT. Translating it yields CASSRPGEPLHF.

V usage is TRBV6-2 or TRBV6-3 and J usage is TRBJ1-5; 10 bases fit TRBD1. The CDR3 sequence is 14 residues long. The V gene end was trimmed by 5 bases and the J gene end by 9 bases; junction bases not matched to a gene: 7. The germline V gene encodes CDR1 MNHEY and CDR2 SVGEGT. CDR3 nucleotide sequence: TGTGCCAGCAGTAACGACAGGGGGCAGCGGCCCCAGCATTTT. Its protein product is CASSNDRGQRPQHF.

This chain connects TRBV2 to TRBJ2-7; D possibly corresponds to TRBD1 (5 bases). Germline-derived CDR1 and CDR2 are SNHLY and FYNNEI. V was pared by 2 bases and J by 0 bases, with 5 bases between. The length of the CDR3 is 13 residues. CDR3 coding DNA: TGTGCCAGCAGTGAACAGGGCTCCTACGAGCAGTACGTC. This encodes CASSEQGSYEQYV.

V usage is TRBV18 and J usage is TRBJ1-6, with 7 bases that match TRBD1. The CDR3 length is 18 residues. The germline CDR1 and CDR2 sequences are KGHSH and LQKENI. J was trimmed by 0 bases and V by 6 bases; bases with no gene match: 11. CDR3 DNA sequence: TGTGCCAGCTCGGCGACAGGGCAATTCTTCTCCTATAATTCACCCCTCCACTTT. Protein product: CASSATGQFFSYNSPLHF.

This clone was counted between two and nine times. The chain recombines TRBV11-1 with TRBJ1-6; the D is unclear. The CDR3 has 15 amino acids. The V and J ends lost 5 bases and 10 bases respectively, with 18 bases between them. The germline V gene encodes CDR1 SGHAT and CDR2 FQDESV (reference sequence). The CDR3 sequence is CASSPGLSIHSPLHF. CDR3 nucleotide sequence: TGTGCCAGCAGCCCGGGCCTTTCCATACACTCACCCCTCCACTTT.

In this sample, this clone turned up once. V gene TRBV7-9 combines with J gene TRBJ1-2; 8 bases line up with TRBD1. The CDR3 sequence is 13 residues long. Germline lookup yields CDR1 SEHNR and CDR2 FQNEAQ (reference sequence). V shed 6 bases, J shed 8 bases, and the junction held 8 bases outside the gene matches. CDR3 region: CASSLGQGLGYTF. DNA for the CDR3: TGTGCCAGCAGTCTCGGACAGGGATTAGGCTACACCTTC. Full variable domain (outside the CDR3, taken from reference TRBV7-9 and TRBJ1-2): DTGVSQNPRHKITKRGQNVTFRCDPISEHNRLYWYRQTLGQGPEFLTYFQNEAQLEKSRLLSDRFSAERPKGSFSTLEIQRTEQGDSAMYLCASSLGQGLGYTFGSGTRLTVV.

This chain links TRBV15 with TRBJ2-3; D perhaps matches TRBD2 (7 bases). The germline V gene has CDR1 LNHNV and CDR2 YYDKDF (reference sequence). This CDR3 has 17 amino acids. V gave up 0 bases and J gave up 4 bases, with 17 bases separating them. The CDR3 DNA sequence: TGTGCCACCAGCAGAGATTTTGGACGGGGGGCCTCAGATACGCAGTATTTT. Translated: CATSRDFGRGASDTQYF.